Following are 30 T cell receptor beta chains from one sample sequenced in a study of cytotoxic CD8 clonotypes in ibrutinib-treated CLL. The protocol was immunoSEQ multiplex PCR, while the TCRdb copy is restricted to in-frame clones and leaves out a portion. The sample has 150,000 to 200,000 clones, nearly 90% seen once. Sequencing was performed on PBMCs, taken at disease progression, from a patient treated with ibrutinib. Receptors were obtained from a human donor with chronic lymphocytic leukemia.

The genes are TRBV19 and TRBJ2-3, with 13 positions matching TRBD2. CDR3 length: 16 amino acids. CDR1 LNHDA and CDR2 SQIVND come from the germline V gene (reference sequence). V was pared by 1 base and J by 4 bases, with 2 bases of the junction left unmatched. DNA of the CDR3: TGTGCCAGTAGTATAGCCGGACTAGCGGGAGCAGATACGCAGTATTTT. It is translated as CASSIAGLAGADTQYF.

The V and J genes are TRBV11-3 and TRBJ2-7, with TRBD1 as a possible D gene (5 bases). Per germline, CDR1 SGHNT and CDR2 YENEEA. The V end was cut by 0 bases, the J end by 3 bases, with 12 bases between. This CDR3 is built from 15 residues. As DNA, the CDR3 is TGTGCCAGCAGCTTAGAGGGTAGGGGAAACTACGAGCAGTACTTC. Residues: CASSLEGRGNYEQYF.

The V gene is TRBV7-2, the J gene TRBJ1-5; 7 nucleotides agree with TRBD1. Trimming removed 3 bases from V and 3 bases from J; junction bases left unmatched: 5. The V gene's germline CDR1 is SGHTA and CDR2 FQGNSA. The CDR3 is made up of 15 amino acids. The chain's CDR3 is CASSFTTGVNQPQHF. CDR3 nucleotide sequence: TGTGCCAGCAGCTTTACAACAGGGGTCAATCAGCCCCAGCATTTT.

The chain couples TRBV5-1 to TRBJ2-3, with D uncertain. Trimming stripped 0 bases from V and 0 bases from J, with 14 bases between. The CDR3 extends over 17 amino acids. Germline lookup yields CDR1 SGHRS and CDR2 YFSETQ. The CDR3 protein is CASSLGLQIASTDTQYF. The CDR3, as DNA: TGCGCCAGCAGCTTGGGCTTACAGATTGCTAGCACAGATACGCAGTATTTT. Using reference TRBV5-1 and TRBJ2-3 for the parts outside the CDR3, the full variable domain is KAGVTQTPRYLIKTRGQQVTLSCSPISGHRSVSWYQQTPGQGLQFLFEYFSETQRNKGNFPGRFSGRQFSNSRSEMNVSTLELGDSALYLCASSLGLQIASTDTQYFGPGTRLTVL.

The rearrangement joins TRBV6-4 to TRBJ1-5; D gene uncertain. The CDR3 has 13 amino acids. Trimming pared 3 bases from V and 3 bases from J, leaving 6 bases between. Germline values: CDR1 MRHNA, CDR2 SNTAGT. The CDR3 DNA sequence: TGTGCCAGCAGTGAAAATGCCAATCAGCCCCAGCATTTT. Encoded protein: CASSENANQPQHF.

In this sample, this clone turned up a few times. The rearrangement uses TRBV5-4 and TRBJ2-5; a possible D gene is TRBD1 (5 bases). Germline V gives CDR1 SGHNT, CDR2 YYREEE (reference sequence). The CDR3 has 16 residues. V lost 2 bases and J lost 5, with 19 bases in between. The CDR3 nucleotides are TGTGCCAGCAGCTTCGAATCTAGGGGATTTGGCGAGACCCAGTACTTC. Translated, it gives CASSFESRGFGETQYF.

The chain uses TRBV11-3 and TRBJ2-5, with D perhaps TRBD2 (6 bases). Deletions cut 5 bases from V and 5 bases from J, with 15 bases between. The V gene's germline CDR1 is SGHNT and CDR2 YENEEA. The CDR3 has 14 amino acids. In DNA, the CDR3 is TGTGCCAGCAGCCCCGGGACTCAAGGCGAGACCCAGTACTTC. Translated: CASSPGTQGETQYF.

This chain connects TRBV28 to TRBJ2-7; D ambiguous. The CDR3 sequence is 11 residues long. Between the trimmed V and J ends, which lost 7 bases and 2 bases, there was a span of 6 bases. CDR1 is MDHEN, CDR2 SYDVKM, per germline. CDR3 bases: TGTGCCAGCAATGCTCCCTACGAGCAGTACTTC. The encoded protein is CASNAPYEQYF.

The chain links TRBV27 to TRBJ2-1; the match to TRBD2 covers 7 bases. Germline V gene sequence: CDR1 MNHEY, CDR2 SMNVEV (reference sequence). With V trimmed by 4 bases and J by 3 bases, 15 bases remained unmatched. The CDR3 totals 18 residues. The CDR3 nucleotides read TGTGCCAGCAGTTCGAGGACTAGGGGTGGTGTAAACTACAATGAGCAGTTCTTC. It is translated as CASSSRTRGGVNYNEQFF.

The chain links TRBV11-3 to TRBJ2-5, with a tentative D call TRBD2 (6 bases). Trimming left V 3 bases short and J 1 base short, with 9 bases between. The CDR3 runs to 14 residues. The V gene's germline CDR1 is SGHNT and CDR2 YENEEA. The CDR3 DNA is TGTGCCAGCAGCTTCGGGACTTTCCAAGAGACCCAGTACTTC. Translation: CASSFGTFQETQYF.

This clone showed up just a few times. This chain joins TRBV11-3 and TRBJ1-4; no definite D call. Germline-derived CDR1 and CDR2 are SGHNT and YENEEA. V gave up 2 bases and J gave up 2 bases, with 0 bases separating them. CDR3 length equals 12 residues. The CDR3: CASSLTNEKLFF. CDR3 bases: TGTGCCAGCAGCTTAACTAATGAAAAACTGTTTTTT.

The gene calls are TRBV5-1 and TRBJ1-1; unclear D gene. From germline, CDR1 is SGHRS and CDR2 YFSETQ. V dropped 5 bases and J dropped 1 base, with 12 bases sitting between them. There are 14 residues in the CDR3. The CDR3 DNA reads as TGCGCCAGCAGTAGTACTGCGGGGAACACTGAAGCTTTCTTT. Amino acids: CASSSTAGNTEAFF. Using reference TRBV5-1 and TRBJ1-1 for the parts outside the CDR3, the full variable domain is KAGVTQTPRYLIKTRGQQVTLSCSPISGHRSVSWYQQTPGQGLQFLFEYFSETQRNKGNFPGRFSGRQFSNSRSEMNVSTLELGDSALYLCASSSTAGNTEAFFGQGTRLTVV.

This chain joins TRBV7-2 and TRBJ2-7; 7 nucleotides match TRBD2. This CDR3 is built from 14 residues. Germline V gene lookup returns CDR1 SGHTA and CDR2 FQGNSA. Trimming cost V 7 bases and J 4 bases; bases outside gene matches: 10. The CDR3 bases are TGTGCCAGCACCGAAGCGGGATTCTCTTACGAGCAGTACTTC. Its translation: CASTEAGFSYEQYF.

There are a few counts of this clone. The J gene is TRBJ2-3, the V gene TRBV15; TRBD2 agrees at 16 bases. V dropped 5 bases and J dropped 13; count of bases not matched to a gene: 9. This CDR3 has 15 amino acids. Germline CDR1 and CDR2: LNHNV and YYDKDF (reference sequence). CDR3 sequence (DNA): TGTGCCACCAGCGGCCCGGGACTAGCGGGGGGGTACGAGTATTTT. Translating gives CATSGPGLAGGYEYF.

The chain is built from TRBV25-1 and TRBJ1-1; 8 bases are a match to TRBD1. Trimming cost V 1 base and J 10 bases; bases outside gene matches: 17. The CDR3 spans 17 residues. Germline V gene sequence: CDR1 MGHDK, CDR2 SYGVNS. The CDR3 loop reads CASSELLGRGPRVGAFF. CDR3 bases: TGTGCCAGCAGTGAATTGTTGGGCAGGGGGCCGCGGGTCGGAGCTTTCTTT. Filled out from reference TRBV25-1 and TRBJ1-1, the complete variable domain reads EADIYQTPRYLVIGTGKKITLECSQTMGHDKMYWYQQDPGMELHLIHYSYGVNSTEKGDLSSESTVSRIRTEHFPLTLESARPSHTSQYLCASSELLGRGPRVGAFFGQGTRLTVV.

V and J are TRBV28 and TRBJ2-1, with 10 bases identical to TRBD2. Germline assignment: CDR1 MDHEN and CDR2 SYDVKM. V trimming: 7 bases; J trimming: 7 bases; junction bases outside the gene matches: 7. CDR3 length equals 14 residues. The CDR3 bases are TGTGCCAGCAAAACTAGCGGGATCCTAAATGAGCAGTTCTTC. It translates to CASKTSGILNEQFF. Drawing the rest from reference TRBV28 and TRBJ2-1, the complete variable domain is DVKVTQSSRYLVKRTGEKVFLECVQDMDHENMFWYRQDPGLGLRLIYFSYDVKMKEKGDIPEGYSVSREKKERFSLILESASTNQTSMYLCASKTSGILNEQFFGPGTRLTVL.

CDR3 amino acids: CASSPPAGGDNEQFF. The CDR3 DNA sequence: TGTGCCAGCAGCCCCCCAGCGGGAGGAGACAATGAGCAGTTCTTC. The V gene is TRBV9, the J gene TRBJ2-1; TRBD2 matches 9 bases. J was trimmed by 5 bases and V by 4 bases; bases with no gene match: 7. This CDR3 is 15 amino acids long. CDR1 is SGDLS, CDR2 YYNGEE, per germline.

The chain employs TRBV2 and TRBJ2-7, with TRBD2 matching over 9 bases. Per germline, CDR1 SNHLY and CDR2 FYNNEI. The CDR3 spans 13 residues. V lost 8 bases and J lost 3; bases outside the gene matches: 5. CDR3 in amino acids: CASRGTSFYEQYF. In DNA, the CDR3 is TGTGCCAGCCGTGGGACTAGCTTCTACGAGCAGTACTTC.

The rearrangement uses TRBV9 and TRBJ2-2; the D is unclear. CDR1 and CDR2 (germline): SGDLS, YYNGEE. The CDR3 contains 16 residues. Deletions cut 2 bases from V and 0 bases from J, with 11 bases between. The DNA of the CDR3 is TGTGCCAGCAGCGTGGCCCCTAACTCGAACACCGGGGAGCTGTTTTTT. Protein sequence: CASSVAPNSNTGELFF.

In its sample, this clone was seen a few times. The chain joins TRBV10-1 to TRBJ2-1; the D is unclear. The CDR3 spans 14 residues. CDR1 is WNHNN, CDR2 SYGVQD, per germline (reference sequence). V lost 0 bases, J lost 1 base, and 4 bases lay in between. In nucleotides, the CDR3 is TGCGCCAGCAGTGAGTCTAATTCCTACAATGAGCAGTTCTTC. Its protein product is CASSESNSYNEQFF.

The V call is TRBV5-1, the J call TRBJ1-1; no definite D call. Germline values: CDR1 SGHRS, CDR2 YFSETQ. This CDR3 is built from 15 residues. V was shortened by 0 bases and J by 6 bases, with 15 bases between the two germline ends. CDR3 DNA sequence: TGCGCCAGCAGCTTGGCCGGCCTGTCGAGGGCTGAAGCTTTCTTT. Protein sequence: CASSLAGLSRAEAFF.

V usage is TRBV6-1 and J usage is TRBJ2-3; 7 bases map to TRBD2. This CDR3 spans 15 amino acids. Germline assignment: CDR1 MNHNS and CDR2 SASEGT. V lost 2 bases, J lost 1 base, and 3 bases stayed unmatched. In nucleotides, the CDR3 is TGTGCCAGCAGTGAAAGGGACTACGGCACAGATACGCAGTATTTT. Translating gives CASSERDYGTDTQYF.

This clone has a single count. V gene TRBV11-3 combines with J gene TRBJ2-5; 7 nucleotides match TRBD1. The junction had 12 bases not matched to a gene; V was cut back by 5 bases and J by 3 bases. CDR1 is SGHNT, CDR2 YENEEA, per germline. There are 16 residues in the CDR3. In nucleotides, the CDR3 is TGTGCCAGCAGCCCCGAATCAGGGGGTACCGAAGAGACCCAGTACTTC. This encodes CASSPESGGTEETQYF. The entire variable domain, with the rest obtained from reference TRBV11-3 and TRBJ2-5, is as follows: EAGVVQSPRYKIIEKKQPVAFWCNPISGHNTLYWYLQNLGQGPELLIRYENEEAVDDSQLPKDRFSAERLKGVDSTLKIQPAELGDSAVYLCASSPESGGTEETQYFGPGTRLLVL.

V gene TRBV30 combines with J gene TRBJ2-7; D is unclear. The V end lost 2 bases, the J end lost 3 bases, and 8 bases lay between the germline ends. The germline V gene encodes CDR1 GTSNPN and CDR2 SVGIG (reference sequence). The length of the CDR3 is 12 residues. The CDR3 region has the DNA TGTGCCTGGAGTTCCAGAAACTACGAGCAGTACTTC. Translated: CAWSSRNYEQYF.

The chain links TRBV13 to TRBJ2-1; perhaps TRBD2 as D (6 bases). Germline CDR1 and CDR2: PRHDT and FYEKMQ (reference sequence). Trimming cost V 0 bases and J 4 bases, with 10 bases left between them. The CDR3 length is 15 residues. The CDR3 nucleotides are TGTGCCAGCAGCTTAGGCGGGAGAGGGTACAATGAGCAGTTCTTC. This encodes CASSLGGRGYNEQFF.

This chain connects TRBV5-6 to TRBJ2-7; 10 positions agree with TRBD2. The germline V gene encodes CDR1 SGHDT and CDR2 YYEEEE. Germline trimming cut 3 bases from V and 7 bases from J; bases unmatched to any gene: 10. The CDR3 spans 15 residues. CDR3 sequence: CASSSILAGAREQYF. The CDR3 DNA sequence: TGTGCCAGCAGCTCCATTCTAGCGGGAGCTCGGGAGCAGTACTTC.

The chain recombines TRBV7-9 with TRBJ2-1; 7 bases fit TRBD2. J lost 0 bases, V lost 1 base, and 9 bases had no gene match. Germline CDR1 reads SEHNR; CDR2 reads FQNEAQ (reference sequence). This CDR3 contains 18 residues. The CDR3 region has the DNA TGTGCCAGCAGCTTAGTCTACACGGGAGGCTACTCCTACAATGAGCAGTTCTTC. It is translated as CASSLVYTGGYSYNEQFF. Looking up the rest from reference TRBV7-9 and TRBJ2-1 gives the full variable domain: DTGVSQNPRHKITKRGQNVTFRCDPISEHNRLYWYRQTLGQGPEFLTYFQNEAQLEKSRLLSDRFSAERPKGSFSTLEIQRTEQGDSAMYLCASSLVYTGGYSYNEQFFGPGTRLTVL.

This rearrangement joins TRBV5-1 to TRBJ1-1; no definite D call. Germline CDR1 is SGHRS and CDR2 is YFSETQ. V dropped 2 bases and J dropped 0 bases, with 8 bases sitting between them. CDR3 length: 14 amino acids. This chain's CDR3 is CASSFGLLNTEAFF. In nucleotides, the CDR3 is TGCGCCAGCAGCTTCGGACTCTTGAACACTGAAGCTTTCTTT.

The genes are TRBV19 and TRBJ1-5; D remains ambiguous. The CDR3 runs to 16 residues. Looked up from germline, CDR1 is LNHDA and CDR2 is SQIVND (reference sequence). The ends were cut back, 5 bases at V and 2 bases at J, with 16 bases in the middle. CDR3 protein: CASSLGAGSGNQPQHF. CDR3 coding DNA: TGTGCCAGTAGTTTGGGCGCGGGGAGTGGCAATCAGCCCCAGCATTTT.

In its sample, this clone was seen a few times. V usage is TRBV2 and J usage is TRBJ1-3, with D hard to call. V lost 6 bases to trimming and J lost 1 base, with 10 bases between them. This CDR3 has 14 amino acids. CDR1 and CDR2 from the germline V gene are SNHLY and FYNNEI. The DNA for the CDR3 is TGTGCCAGCAGCGCGCAAGTATCTGGAAACACCATATATTTT. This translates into CASSAQVSGNTIYF.